A selection of T cell receptor beta chains follows, all from one sample in a study of T cell responses to AZD1222 COVID-19 vaccine. Data came from immunoSEQ multiplex PCR; TCRdb stores just in-frame clones and leaves some out. The sample has about 200,000 clones, approximately 94% seen once. Specimen: peripheral blood, collected 28 days after the second AZD1222 dose. These receptors all stem from an adult who received the AZD1222 COVID-19 vaccine. Both conserved end residues are part of each CDR3. The D gene is left open where the match is weak. Clone size appears in some rows only: once, few, many, or a class for an expanded clone.

length: 14
V: TRBV7-9
D: -
size: -
J: TRBJ1-2
CDR3: CASSLALEQINYTF
DNA: TGTGCCAGCAGCTTAGCGCTCGAACAGATAAACTACACCTTC

length: 14
V: TRBV7-2
D: -
size: -
J: TRBJ1-6
CDR3: CASSLFVFNSPLHF
DNA: TGTGCCAGCAGCTTATTTGTTTTTAATTCACCCCTCCACTTT

length: 16
V: TRBV7-6
D: -
size: -
J: TRBJ1-5
CDR3: CASSPRGPGINQPQHF
DNA: TGTGCCAGCAGCCCTCGAGGACCTGGAATCAATCAGCCCCAGCATTTT

length: 14
V: TRBV7-2
D: -
size: once
J: TRBJ1-6
CDR3: CASSFQLLGSPLHF
DNA: TGTGCCAGCAGCTTTCAGCTATTGGGGTCACCCCTCCACTTT

length: 15
V: TRBV28
D: -
size: -
J: TRBJ2-5
CDR3: CASSLLLGGAETQYF
DNA: TGTGCCAGCAGTCTCCTCCTGGGGGGGGCCGAGACCCAGTACTTC

length: 14
V: TRBV28
D: TRBD1
size: -
J: TRBJ1-1
CDR3: CASSSGQGNTEAFF
DNA: TGTGCCAGCAGTTCGGGACAGGGAAACACTGAAGCTTTCTTT

length: 14
V: TRBV7-6
D: -
size: -
J: TRBJ1-5
CDR3: CASSSTGSNQPQHF
DNA: TGTGCCAGCAGCTCGACTGGATCCAATCAGCCCCAGCATTTT

length: 13
V: TRBV2
D: -
size: -
J: TRBJ1-5
CDR3: CASGTYSNQPQHF
DNA: TGTGCCAGCGGTACTTATAGCAATCAGCCCCAGCATTTT

length: 16
V: TRBV7-9
D: -
size: few
J: TRBJ1-2
CDR3: CASSLMGLGGSDGYTF
DNA: TGTGCCAGCAGCTTAATGGGTCTCGGGGGGAGCGATGGCTACACCTTC

length: 14
V: TRBV9
D: TRBD1
size: -
J: TRBJ2-5
CDR3: CASSAGTVQETQYF
DNA: TGTGCCAGCAGCGCGGGGACAGTACAAGAGACCCAGTACTTC